The rows below give T cell receptor beta chains drawn from one sample of a study of blood T cell repertoires in COVID-19. Method: immunoSEQ multiplex PCR; TCRdb's copy keeps in-frame clones and lacks some. The table records tens of thousands of clones, less than 75% of them present only once. Sequences were obtained from peripheral blood. These receptors were taken from a man between 60 and 70 years old with acute or convalescent COVID-19. The CDR3 runs from the conserved cysteine through the conserved F or W. A row's size may be missing; if present it is once, few, many or a size class.

J: TRBJ2-2
V: TRBV3-1/TRBV3-2
size: -
CDR3: CASSPGGGTGELFF

J: TRBJ2-4
V: TRBV5-6
size: few
CDR3: CASSFVGQGNIQYF

J: TRBJ1-3
V: TRBV5-1
size: few
CDR3: CASSLLTGPTGGSGNTIYF

J: TRBJ2-3
V: TRBV9
size: -
CDR3: CASSYLVGTDTQYF

J: TRBJ1-2
V: TRBV30
size: -
CDR3: CAWSVHSSDNYGYTF

J: TRBJ1-5
V: TRBV7-8
size: -
CDR3: CASSLDRGNQPQHF

J: TRBJ2-7
V: TRBV28
size: few
CDR3: CASSSYSGPYEQYF

J: TRBJ2-5
V: TRBV28
size: -
CDR3: CASSLHGTQYF

J: TRBJ2-7
V: TRBV9
size: few
CDR3: CASNQNGVYEQYF

J: TRBJ2-1
V: TRBV2
size: -
CDR3: CASSAGAGNDEQFF

J: TRBJ1-1
V: TRBV6-5
size: -
CDR3: CASSPDRVGTEAFF

J: TRBJ1-3
V: TRBV5-4
size: -
CDR3: CASSLPGGQNTIYF

J: TRBJ1-2
V: TRBV28
size: -
CDR3: CASSATLSGIAGYTF

J: TRBJ2-3
V: TRBV30
size: -
CDR3: CAWSATGTRNTQYF

J: TRBJ2-3
V: TRBV27
size: -
CDR3: CASSLFGVEGTDTQYF

J: TRBJ1-2
V: TRBV15
size: few
CDR3: CATSSGGNYGYTF

J: TRBJ2-1
V: TRBV10-3
size: -
CDR3: CATTGTHNEQFF

J: TRBJ1-1
V: TRBV5-1
size: -
CDR3: CASSGPAGAGEGAFF

J: TRBJ2-5
V: TRBV3-1/TRBV3-2
size: -
CDR3: CASSQEGGTQYF

J: TRBJ1-4
V: TRBV12-3/TRBV12-4
size: -
CDR3: CASSLTGEKLFF

J: TRBJ2-1
V: TRBV30
size: once
CDR3: CAWSGRELRNEQFF

J: TRBJ1-5
V: TRBV6-4
size: -
CDR3: CASSATGEGNQPQHF

J: TRBJ1-1
V: TRBV3-1/TRBV3-2
size: -
CDR3: CASSQGQGGMNTEAFF

J: TRBJ2-3
V: TRBV6-1
size: -
CDR3: CASSVLLAQGGADTQYF

J: TRBJ1-4
V: TRBV3-1/TRBV3-2
size: -
CDR3: CASSFQRAAGEKLFF

J: TRBJ1-4
V: TRBV5-1
size: few
CDR3: CASTEQSSNEKLFF

J: TRBJ1-2
V: TRBV3-1/TRBV3-2
size: -
CDR3: CASSPKGGAYGYTF

J: TRBJ1-5
V: TRBV5-8
size: once
CDR3: CASSLLGDQDQPQHF

J: TRBJ2-3
V: TRBV3-1/TRBV3-2
size: -
CDR3: CASSRAGQGPDTQYF

J: TRBJ1-4
V: TRBV5-4
size: -
CDR3: CASSSRQGGEKLFF

J: TRBJ1-2
V: TRBV2
size: once
CDR3: CASSRDVDRGYGYTF

J: TRBJ2-3
V: TRBV18
size: -
CDR3: CASSRITGSGTDTQYF

J: TRBJ2-5
V: TRBV29-1
size: -
CDR3: CSVELRETQYF

J: TRBJ1-1
V: TRBV5-1
size: -
CDR3: CASSLAGPSNTEAFF

J: TRBJ2-2
V: TRBV9
size: -
CDR3: CASSYLPTTGTGELFF

J: TRBJ1-6
V: TRBV18
size: -
CDR3: CASNQGNNSPLHF

J: TRBJ1-5
V: TRBV2
size: -
CDR3: CASSEGQAGEQPQHF

J: TRBJ2-5
V: TRBV24-1
size: -
CDR3: CATSDPHRAQETQYF

J: TRBJ2-3
V: TRBV7-2
size: once
CDR3: CASSLEGQGYTDTQYF

J: TRBJ2-2
V: TRBV27
size: -
CDR3: CASSFQYTGELFF

J: TRBJ2-5
V: TRBV6-1
size: -
CDR3: CASSDPLGRVEETQYF

J: TRBJ2-2
V: TRBV9
size: -
CDR3: CASSGRTAGELFF

J: TRBJ2-5
V: TRBV18
size: -
CDR3: CASSRIAGGQETQYF

J: TRBJ2-6
V: TRBV7-6
size: -
CDR3: CASSQPASGQGYSGANVLTF

J: TRBJ2-5
V: TRBV28
size: -
CDR3: CASRPTSGSAIQYF

J: TRBJ1-4
V: TRBV5-1
size: -
CDR3: CASSLLDEKLFF

J: TRBJ2-1
V: TRBV12-3/TRBV12-4
size: -
CDR3: CASSMSASTQFF

J: TRBJ2-7
V: TRBV7-9
size: -
CDR3: CASSLGGLEQYF